This paragraph reports one T cell receptor beta chain. The assay was immunoSEQ multiplex PCR, and TCRdb's table has in-frame clones only and misses some. The sample yields around 300,000 clones, roughly 90% seen once. The data stem from a study of blood T cell repertoires in COVID-19. Across the whole study: COVID-19 samples, acute and convalescent, were from the United States, Italy and Spain.

The CDR3 is 15 residues long. V lost 2 bases, J lost 0 bases, and 3 bases stayed unmatched. Germline V lookup: CDR1 SGHDN, CDR2 FVKESK. This chain links TRBV14 with TRBJ2-7; 8 nucleotides match TRBD1. Sequenced: peripheral blood. The sequence was collected from a woman aged 40 to 50 who had recovered from COVID-19. The DNA for the CDR3 is TGTGCCAGCAGCCAACCGGGACAGGACTCCTACGAGCAGTACTTC. Amino acids: CASSQPGQDSYEQYF. The full variable domain, completed using reference TRBV14 and TRBJ2-7, is EAGVTQFPSHSVIEKGQTVTLRCDPISGHDNLYWYRRVMGKEIKFLLHFVKESKQDESGMPNNRFLAERTGGTYSTLKVQPAELEDSGVYFCASSQPGQDSYEQYFGPGTRLTVT.